The 8 T cell receptor beta chains reported below all come from one sample, sequenced in a study of control samples from healthy donors and cancer patients. The protocol was immunoSEQ multiplex PCR, while the TCRdb copy is restricted to in-frame clones and leaves out a portion. Among over 100,000 clones listed, around 90% were seen once. The material sequenced was blood. All receptors derive from a man aged 35 to 55 in good health.

The gene calls are TRBV27 and TRBJ2-1; possible D gene TRBD2, 5 bases. The CDR3 is 14 residues long. Trimming took off 2 bases at V and 6 bases at J, with 11 bases between the two ends. In germline, CDR1 is MNHEY, CDR2 SMNVEV (reference sequence). This CDR3 is CASSLGGALNEQFF. CDR3 DNA: TGTGCCAGCAGTTTAGGAGGAGCCCTCAATGAGCAGTTCTTC.

The DNA for the CDR3 is TGTGCCAGCAGGACAGGGGGCAGGGGCACAGATACGCAGTATTTT. This translates into CASRTGGRGTDTQYF. The J gene is TRBJ2-3, the V gene TRBV5-4, with 10 nucleotides matching TRBD1. This CDR3 is 15 amino acids long. Germline CDR1 and CDR2: SGHNT and YYREEE (reference sequence). The junction had 4 bases not matched to a gene; V was cut back by 5 bases and J by 1 base.

The J gene is TRBJ1-1, the V gene TRBV7-3; 9 positions agree with TRBD1. J was trimmed by 4 bases and V by 5 bases; bases with no gene match: 8. Germline V gives CDR1 SGHTA, CDR2 FQGTGA. CDR3 size: 15 residues. CDR3: CASSPQGQGITEAFF. Here the CDR3 DNA reads TGTGCCAGCAGCCCCCAAGGACAGGGGATCACTGAAGCTTTCTTT.

The chain couples TRBV10-1 to TRBJ1-5, with D possibly TRBD1 on 5 matching bases. Germline loops: CDR1 WNHNN, CDR2 SYGVQD (reference sequence). V was trimmed by 4 bases and J by 3 bases, leaving 13 bases between them. The CDR3 loop spans 15 amino acids. CDR3 sequence: CASSVGRRPNQPQHF. The CDR3 DNA sequence: TGCGCCAGCAGTGTGGGACGGCGCCCCAATCAGCCCCAGCATTTT.

The chain combines TRBV4-1 with TRBJ1-3; 10 bases agree with TRBD1. V shed 7 bases and J 2 bases; nucleotides not matched to a gene: 5. Germline V gene sequence: CDR1 MGHRA, CDR2 YSYEKL. The CDR3 contains 15 residues. The CDR3 spells CASTPGQGTGNTIYF. For the CDR3, the DNA is TGCGCCAGCACCCCGGGACAGGGGACTGGAAACACCATATATTTT.

The J gene is TRBJ2-5, the V gene TRBV3-1 (or the pseudogene TRBV3-2); D remains ambiguous. V was shortened by 0 bases and J by 5 bases, with 7 bases between the two germline ends. CDR3 length: 13 amino acids. Germline lookup yields CDR1 LGHDT and CDR2 YNNKEL (reference sequence). For the CDR3, the DNA is TGTGCCAGCAGCCAAGATGTGTCCGAGACCCAGTACTTC. Translation: CASSQDVSETQYF.

In its sample, this clone ranks as medium-sized. This chain links TRBV7-2 with TRBJ2-7, with 8 bases matching TRBD2. Looked up from germline, CDR1 is SGHTA and CDR2 is FQGNSA. V trimming: 3 bases; J trimming: 0 bases; junction bases outside the gene matches: 4. This CDR3 region has 15 residues. The CDR3 DNA is TGTGCCAGCAGCTTCTACGGGACTAGCTCCTACGAGCAGTACTTC. It yields the protein CASSFYGTSSYEQYF.

This chain's CDR3 is CASSFNGAPNEQFF. CDR3 bases: TGTGCCAGCAGCTTTAATGGGGCCCCAAATGAGCAGTTCTTC. The chain combines TRBV5-4 with TRBJ2-1, with a tentative D call TRBD1 (5 bases). This CDR3 contains 14 residues. Germline CDR1 SGHNT, CDR2 YYREEE (reference sequence). V was pared by 2 bases and J by 7 bases, with 13 bases between. Full variable domain (outside the CDR3, taken from reference TRBV5-4 and TRBJ2-1): ETGVTQSPTHLIKTRGQQVTLRCSSQSGHNTVSWYQQALGQGPQFIFQYYREEENGRGNFPPRFSGLQFPNYSSELNVNALELDDSALYLCASSFNGAPNEQFFGPGTRLTVL.